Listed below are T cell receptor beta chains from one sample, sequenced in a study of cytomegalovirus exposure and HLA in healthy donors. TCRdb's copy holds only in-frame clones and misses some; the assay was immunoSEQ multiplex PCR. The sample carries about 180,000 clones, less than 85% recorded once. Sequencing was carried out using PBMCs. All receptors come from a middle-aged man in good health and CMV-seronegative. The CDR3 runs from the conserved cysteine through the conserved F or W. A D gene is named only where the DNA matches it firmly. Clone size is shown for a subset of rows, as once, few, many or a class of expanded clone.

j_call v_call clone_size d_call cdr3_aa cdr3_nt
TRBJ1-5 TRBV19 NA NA CASSQQTNQPQHF TGTGCCAGTAGTCAACAGACCAATCAGCCCCAGCATTTT
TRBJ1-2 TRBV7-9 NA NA CASGTLGPFGNGYTF TGTGCCAGCGGGACACTCGGGCCATTTGGGAATGGCTACACCTTC
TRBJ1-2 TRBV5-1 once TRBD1 CASSLGTVSGYTF TGCGCCAGCAGCCTGGGGACAGTCTCGGGCTACACCTTC
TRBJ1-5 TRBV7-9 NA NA CASSLAPGDNQPQHF TGTGCCAGCAGCTTAGCGCCAGGGGACAATCAGCCCCAGCATTTT
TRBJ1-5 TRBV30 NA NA CAWSVQGNQPQHF TGTGCCTGGAGTGTACAAGGCAATCAGCCCCAGCATTTT
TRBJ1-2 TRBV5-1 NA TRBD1 CASRQGADYGYTF TGCGCCAGCAGGCAGGGGGCAGATTATGGCTACACCTTC
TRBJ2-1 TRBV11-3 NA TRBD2 CASSWTSGGGGEQFF TGTGCCAGCAGCTGGACTAGCGGGGGGGGAGGTGAGCAGTTCTTC
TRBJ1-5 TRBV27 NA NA CASSLFGQNNQPQHF TGTGCCAGCAGTTTATTCGGACAGAACAATCAGCCCCAGCATTTT
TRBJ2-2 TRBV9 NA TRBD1 CASRRQGSTGELFF TGTGCCAGCAGAAGACAGGGCTCCACCGGGGAGCTGTTTTTT
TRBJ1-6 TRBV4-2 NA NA CASSPAAGDSPLHF TGTGCCAGCAGCCCCGCTGCAGGGGATTCACCCCTCCACTTT
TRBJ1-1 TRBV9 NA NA CASSEGVYGEAFF TGTGCCAGCAGCGAGGGGGTTTACGGTGAAGCTTTCTTT
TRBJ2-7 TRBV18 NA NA CASSPPPGTYEQYF TGTGCCAGCTCACCACCCCCGGGAACCTACGAGCAGTACTTC
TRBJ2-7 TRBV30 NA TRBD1 CAWSVGGTYEQYF TGTGCCTGGAGTGTAGGGGGCACCTACGAGCAGTACTTC
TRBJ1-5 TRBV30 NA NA CAWSVRGGNQPQHF TGTGCCTGGAGTGTAAGGGGCGGCAATCAGCCCCAGCATTTT
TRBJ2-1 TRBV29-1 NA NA CSVDDSYNEQFF TGCAGCGTTGACGACAGTTACAATGAGCAGTTCTTC
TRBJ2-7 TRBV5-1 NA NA CASSLYPQGSREQYF TGCGCCAGCAGCTTGTACCCCCAGGGGTCGCGCGAGCAGTACTTC
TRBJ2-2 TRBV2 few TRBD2 CASRLAGGLVYHTGELFF TGTGCCAGCAGGCTAGCGGGGGGATTGGTATATCACACCGGGGAGCTGTTTTTT
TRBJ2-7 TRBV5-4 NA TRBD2 CASSLGTSATYEQYF TGTGCCAGCAGCTTGGGGACTAGCGCTACCTACGAGCAGTACTTC
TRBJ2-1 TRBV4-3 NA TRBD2 CASSQTSGSGYNEQFF TGCGCCAGCAGCCAAACTAGCGGGAGCGGTTACAATGAGCAGTTCTTC
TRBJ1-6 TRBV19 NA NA CASSIRPGQSSYNSPLHF TGTGCCAGTAGTATCCGGCCTGGACAGAGCTCCTATAATTCACCCCTCCACTTT
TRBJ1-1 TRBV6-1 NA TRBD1 CASSAGTGYFGTEAFF TGTGCCAGCAGTGCCGGGACAGGGTACTTTGGCACTGAAGCTTTCTTT
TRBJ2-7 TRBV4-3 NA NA CASSQDPRTAYEQYF TGCGCCAGCAGCCAAGATCCCCGGACAGCCTACGAGCAGTACTTC
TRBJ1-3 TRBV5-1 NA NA CASSPNTDTGNTIYF TGCGCCAGCAGCCCGAATACGGACACTGGAAACACCATATATTTT
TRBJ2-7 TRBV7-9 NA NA CASSLALSTGSVQYF TGTGCCAGCAGCTTAGCGCTCTCCACAGGGTCGGTGCAGTACTTC
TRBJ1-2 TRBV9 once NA CASSVDRGKGYTF TGTGCCAGCAGCGTAGACAGAGGGAAGGGCTACACCTTC
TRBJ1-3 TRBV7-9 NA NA CASSSAGQSSGNTIYF TGTGCCAGCAGCTCCGCGGGTCAGAGCTCTGGAAACACCATATATTTT
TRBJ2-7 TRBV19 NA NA CASSTSAETGGYEQYF TGTGCCAGTAGTACCTCGGCCGAAACCGGAGGGTACGAGCAGTACTTC
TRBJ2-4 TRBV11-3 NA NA CASSPEGGVKNIQYF TGTGCCAGCAGCCCCGAGGGGGGGGTCAAAAACATTCAGTACTTC
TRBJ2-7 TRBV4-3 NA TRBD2 CASSPSGDVYEQYF TGCGCCAGCAGCCCTAGCGGGGACGTCTACGAGCAGTACTTC
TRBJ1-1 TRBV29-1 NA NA CSVGPGQRMNTEAFF TGCAGCGTTGGCCCCGGACAGCGTATGAACACTGAAGCTTTCTTT
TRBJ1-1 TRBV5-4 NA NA CASRPFPEITEAFF TGTGCCAGCAGGCCGTTTCCCGAGATCACTGAAGCTTTCTTT
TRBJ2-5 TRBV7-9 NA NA CASHSPPPTDSAQETQYF TGTGCCAGCCACAGCCCTCCCCCGACAGACAGCGCCCAAGAGACCCAGTACTTC
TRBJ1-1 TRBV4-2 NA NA CASSQDLWQGIEAFF TGTGCCAGCAGCCAAGATCTTTGGCAGGGTATTGAAGCTTTCTTT